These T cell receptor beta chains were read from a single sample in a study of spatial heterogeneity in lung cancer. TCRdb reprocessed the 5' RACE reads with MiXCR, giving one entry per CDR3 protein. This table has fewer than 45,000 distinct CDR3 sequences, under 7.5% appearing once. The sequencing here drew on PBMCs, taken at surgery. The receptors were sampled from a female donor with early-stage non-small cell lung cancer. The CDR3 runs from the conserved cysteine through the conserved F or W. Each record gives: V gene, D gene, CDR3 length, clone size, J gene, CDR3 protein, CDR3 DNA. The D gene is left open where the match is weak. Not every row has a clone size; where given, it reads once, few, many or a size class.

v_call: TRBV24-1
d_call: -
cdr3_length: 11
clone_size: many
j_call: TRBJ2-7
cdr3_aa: CATSKVGEQYF
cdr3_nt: TGTGCCACCAGTAAGGTTGGCGAGCAGTACTTC

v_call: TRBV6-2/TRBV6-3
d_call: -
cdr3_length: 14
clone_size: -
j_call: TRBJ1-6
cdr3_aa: CASTSTGRNSPLHF
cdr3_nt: TGTGCCAGCACCTCGACGGGAAGAAATTCACCCCTCCACTTT

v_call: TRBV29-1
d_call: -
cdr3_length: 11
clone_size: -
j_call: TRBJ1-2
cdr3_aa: CSVGRADGYTF
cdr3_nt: TGCAGCGTTGGCAGGGCCGATGGCTACACCTTC

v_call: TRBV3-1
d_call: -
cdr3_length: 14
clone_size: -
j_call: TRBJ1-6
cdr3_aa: CASSQKVLGSPLHF
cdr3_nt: TGTGCCAGCAGCCAAAAAGTCCTGGGCTCACCCCTCCACTTT

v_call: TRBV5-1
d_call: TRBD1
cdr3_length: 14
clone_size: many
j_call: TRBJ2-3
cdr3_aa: CASSWDRGQDTQYF
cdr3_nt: TGCGCCAGCAGCTGGGACAGGGGGCAAGATACGCAGTATTTT

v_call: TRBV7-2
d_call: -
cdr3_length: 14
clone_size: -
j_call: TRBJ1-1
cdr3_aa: CASSLLPGNTEAFF
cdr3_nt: TGTGCCAGCAGCTTACTCCCCGGGAACACTGAAGCTTTCTTT

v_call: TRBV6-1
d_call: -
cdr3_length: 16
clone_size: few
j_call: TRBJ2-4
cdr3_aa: CASSYHIGSEQNIQYF
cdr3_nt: TGTGCCAGCAGTTACCATATAGGGAGCGAGCAAAACATTCAGTACTTC

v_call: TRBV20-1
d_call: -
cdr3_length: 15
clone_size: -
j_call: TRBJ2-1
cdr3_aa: CSAHGGGARRDEQFF
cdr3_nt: TGCAGTGCTCACGGTGGGGGGGCCAGGAGGGATGAGCAGTTCTTC

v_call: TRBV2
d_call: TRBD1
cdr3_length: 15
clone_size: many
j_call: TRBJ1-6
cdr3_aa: CASRDRTGLDSPLHF
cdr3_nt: TGTGCCAGCAGGGATCGGACAGGTCTAGATTCACCCCTCCACTTT

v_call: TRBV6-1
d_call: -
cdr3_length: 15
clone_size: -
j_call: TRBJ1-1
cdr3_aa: CASSTREGVNTEAFF
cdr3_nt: TGTGCCAGCAGTACCCGGGAGGGTGTGAACACTGAAGCTTTCTTT

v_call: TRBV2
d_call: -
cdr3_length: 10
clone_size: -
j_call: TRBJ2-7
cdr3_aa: CASASYEQYF
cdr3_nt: TGTGCCAGCGCCTCTTACGAGCAGTACTTC

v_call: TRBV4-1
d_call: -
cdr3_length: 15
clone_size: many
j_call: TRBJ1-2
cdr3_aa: CASSQDRYQGYGYTF
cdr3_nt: TGCGCCAGCAGCCAAGACAGGTATCAGGGCTATGGCTACACCTTC

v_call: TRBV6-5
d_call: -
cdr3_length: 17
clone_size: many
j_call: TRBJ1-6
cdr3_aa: CASSSRLMSSYNSPLHF
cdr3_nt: TGTGCCAGCAGTTCCCGACTGATGAGCTCCTATAATTCACCCCTCCACTTT

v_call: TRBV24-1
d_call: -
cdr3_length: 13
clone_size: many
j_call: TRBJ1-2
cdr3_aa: CATSDWNQYGYTF
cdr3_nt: TGTGCCACCAGTGATTGGAATCAGTATGGCTACACCTTC

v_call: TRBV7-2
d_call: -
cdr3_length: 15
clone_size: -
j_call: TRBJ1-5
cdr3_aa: CASSQQTGPNQPQHF
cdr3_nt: TGTGCCAGCAGCCAACAAACAGGGCCTAATCAGCCCCAGCATTTT

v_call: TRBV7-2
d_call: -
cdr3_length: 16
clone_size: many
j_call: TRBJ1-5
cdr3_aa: CASSSRGRDSNQPQHF
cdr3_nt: TGTGCCAGCAGCTCACGGGGGCGGGATAGCAATCAGCCCCAGCATTTT

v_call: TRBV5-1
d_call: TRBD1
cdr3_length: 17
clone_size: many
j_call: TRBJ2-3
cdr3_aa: CASSLERTGMFTDTQYF
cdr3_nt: TGCGCCAGCAGCCTAGAAAGGACAGGGATGTTCACAGATACGCAGTATTTT

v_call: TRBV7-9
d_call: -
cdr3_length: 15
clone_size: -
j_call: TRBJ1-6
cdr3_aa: CASSLAEVHNSPLHF
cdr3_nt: TGTGCCAGCAGCTTAGCGGAGGTTCACAATTCACCCCTCCACTTT

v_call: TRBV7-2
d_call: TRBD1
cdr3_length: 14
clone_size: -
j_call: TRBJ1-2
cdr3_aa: CARQGITANYGYTF
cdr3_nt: TGTGCCCGACAGGGAATAACTGCTAACTATGGCTACACCTTC